The 15 T cell receptor beta chains below were found in one sample sequenced in a study of blood T cells in healthy people across ages. With a J-beta primer mix and a sample-barcoded 5' primer, a second PCR ran roughly 6 to 11 cycles. TCRdb analysed the 5' RACE reads with MiXCR anew, one entry per CDR3 protein. In the table there are over 1,300,000 distinct CDR3 sequences, 59% of which are singletons. The specimen sequenced was blood. These receptors all come from a man between 18 and 29 years old in good health.

This chain links TRBV5-5 with TRBJ2-2; maybe TRBD2 (6 bases). CDR3 length equals 17 residues. Trimming removed 4 bases from V and 4 bases from J, with 20 bases in between. Looked up from germline, CDR1 is SGHKS and CDR2 is YYEKEE (reference sequence). The CDR3 loop is CASSLIPGEGSTGELFF. CDR3 in DNA: TGTGCCAGCAGCCTCATACCGGGAGAAGGAAGCACCGGGGAGCTGTTTTTT. Supplemented by reference TRBV5-5 and TRBJ2-2, the full variable domain reads DAGVTQSPTHLIKTRGQQVTLRCSPISGHKSVSWYQQVLGQGPQFIFQYYEKEERGRGNFPDRFSARQFPNYSSELNVNALLLGDSALYLCASSLIPGEGSTGELFFGEGSRLTVL.

This chain connects TRBV7-2 to TRBJ1-1; TRBD1 matches 7 bases. The junction had 9 bases not matched to a gene; V was cut back by 5 bases and J by 0 bases. Germline V CDR1 and CDR2: SGHTA, FQGNSA. CDR3 size: 16 residues. The CDR3 sequence: CASSPKGQIMNTEAFF. CDR3 nucleotides: TGTGCCAGCAGCCCAAAGGGACAGATCATGAACACTGAAGCTTTCTTT.

This chain uses TRBV7-9 with TRBJ2-1; 10 nucleotides line up with TRBD1. There are 15 residues in the CDR3. The junction had 14 bases not matched to a gene; V was cut back by 5 bases and J by 13 bases. The V gene's germline CDR1 is SEHNR and CDR2 FQNEAQ (reference sequence). This chain's CDR3 is CASSPRGTGEETQFF. The CDR3, as DNA: TGTGCCAGCAGCCCAAGGGGGACAGGGGAAGAGACCCAGTTCTTC.

This clonotype was observed a single time. The V call is TRBV4-1, the J call TRBJ2-2, with D uncertain. CDR3 size: 17 residues. The V gene's germline CDR1 is MGHRA and CDR2 YSYEKL. The germline V and J ends were trimmed by 1 base and 0 bases, with 12 bases remaining between them. The CDR3 sequence is CASSQGWSSTNTGELFF. The CDR3 nucleotides read TGCGCCAGCAGCCAAGGGTGGTCCAGTACGAACACCGGGGAGCTGTTTTTT.

This clonotype was seen only a few times. The V gene is TRBV6-5, the J gene TRBJ2-3; the D is unclear. Deletions cut 3 bases from V and 6 bases from J, with 10 bases between. This CDR3 comprises 13 residues. CDR1 and CDR2 from the germline V gene are MNHEY and SVGAGI. CDR3 in amino acids: CASSYETGDTQYF. The DNA for the CDR3 is TGTGCCAGCAGTTATGAAACCGGGGATACGCAGTATTTT.

The sample holds one count of this clonotype. The DNA of the CDR3 is TGCGCCAGCAGCGGTCACTTACAGGGGGCTCTCTACGAGCAGTACTTC. Residues: CASSGHLQGALYEQYF. This rearrangement joins TRBV4-1 to TRBJ2-7; 9 nucleotides line up with TRBD1. CDR1 is MGHRA, CDR2 YSYEKL, per germline. V lost 5 bases to trimming and J lost 3 bases; unmatched junction nucleotides: 11. This CDR3 contains 16 residues.

This chain uses TRBV6-5 with TRBJ2-4; a possible D gene is TRBD2 (5 bases). Germline values: CDR1 MNHEY, CDR2 SVGAGI. With 5 bases removed from V and 13 bases from J, the gap between germline ends came to 18 bases. CDR3 size: 13 residues. The CDR3 bases are TGTGCCAGCAGTCGTACTTACGGGAATGAGCAGTACTTC. Its protein product is CASSRTYGNEQYF.

This chain's CDR3 is CASSYPGGGWRTEAFF. The DNA of the CDR3 is TGTGCCAGCAGTTACCCCGGGGGCGGGTGGCGCACTGAAGCTTTCTTT. The J gene is TRBJ1-1, the V gene TRBV28; tentative D call: TRBD1 (6 bases). CDR3 length: 16 residues. In germline, CDR1 is MDHEN, CDR2 SYDVKM. Trimming removed 4 bases at V and 4 bases at J, with 19 bases between.

The chain employs TRBV6-2 or TRBV6-3 and TRBJ2-1; 9 bases align to TRBD2. The V gene end was trimmed by 5 bases and the J gene end by 12 bases; junction bases not matched to a gene: 11. This CDR3 is built from 14 residues. CDR1 MNHEY and CDR2 SVGEGT come from the germline V gene. CDR3 amino acids: CASSPPGSGGSQFF. CDR3 sequence (DNA): TGTGCCAGCAGTCCCCCCGGTAGCGGGGGTTCGCAGTTCTTC.

This sequence joins TRBV6-6 and TRBJ2-7; 8 bases are shared with TRBD1. Germline V CDR1 and CDR2: MNHNY, SVGAGI (reference sequence). CDR3 length equals 15 residues. V gave up 0 bases and J gave up 9 bases; unmatched junction bases: 10. Here the CDR3 DNA reads TGTGCCAGCAGTTACTCGCCGGGACAGGTGAATGTGCAGTACTTC. It specifies CASSYSPGQVNVQYF.

The chain couples TRBV30 to TRBJ2-5, with a weak D call TRBD1 (7 bases). V lost 1 base to trimming and J lost 1 base, with 13 bases between them. The CDR3 totals 15 residues. The germline gives CDR1 GTSNPN, CDR2 SVGIG (reference sequence). The CDR3 nucleotides are TGTGCCTGGAGTGGGGCAGGGGGGCTCCAAGAGACCCAGTACTTC. Its translation: CAWSGAGGLQETQYF.

For the CDR3, the DNA is TGTGCCAGCAGCAATCGGGGTGTTGGCTACACCTTC. Translation gives CASSNRGVGYTF. The rearrangement joins TRBV6-5 to TRBJ1-2; D not resolved. Looked up from germline, CDR1 is MNHEY and CDR2 is SVGAGI. The CDR3 is made up of 12 amino acids. V was clipped by 6 bases and J by 7 bases, with 12 bases between them.

This chain links TRBV12-3 or TRBV12-4 with TRBJ1-5; tentative D call: TRBD1 (5 bases). The CDR3 length is 14 residues. Trimming took off 7 bases at V and 9 bases at J, with 19 bases between the two ends. The CDR3 coding sequence is TGTGCCAGCACTCTGAGGGACGAGGCCTCGCCCCAGCATTTT. Translated, it gives CASTLRDEASPQHF.

The chain couples TRBV29-1 to TRBJ1-4; D not certain. Germline V gene data show CDR1 as SQVTM and CDR2 as ANQGSEA. The CDR3 extends over 13 amino acids. Trimming cost V 6 bases and J 0 bases, with 8 bases left between them. The CDR3 bases are TGCAGCGTCGTTAGCGCAACTAATGAAAAACTGTTTTTT. Translating gives CSVVSATNEKLFF.

The chain recombines TRBV7-2 with TRBJ2-1; 8 bases fit TRBD2. This CDR3 spans 15 amino acids. With V trimmed by 1 base and J by 4 bases, 3 bases remained unmatched. Germline-derived CDR1 and CDR2 are SGHTA and FQGNSA. CDR3 coding DNA: TGTGCCAGCAGCTTAGTGCGGGGGGAATACAATGAGCAGTTCTTC. This translates into CASSLVRGEYNEQFF. The full variable domain, in which reference TRBV7-2 and TRBJ2-1 provide the parts outside the CDR3, is GAGVSQSPSNKVTEKGKDVELRCDPISGHTALYWYRQSLGQGLEFLIYFQGNSAPDKSGLPSDRFSAERTGGSVSTLTIQRTQQEDSAVYLCASSLVRGEYNEQFFGPGTRLTVL.